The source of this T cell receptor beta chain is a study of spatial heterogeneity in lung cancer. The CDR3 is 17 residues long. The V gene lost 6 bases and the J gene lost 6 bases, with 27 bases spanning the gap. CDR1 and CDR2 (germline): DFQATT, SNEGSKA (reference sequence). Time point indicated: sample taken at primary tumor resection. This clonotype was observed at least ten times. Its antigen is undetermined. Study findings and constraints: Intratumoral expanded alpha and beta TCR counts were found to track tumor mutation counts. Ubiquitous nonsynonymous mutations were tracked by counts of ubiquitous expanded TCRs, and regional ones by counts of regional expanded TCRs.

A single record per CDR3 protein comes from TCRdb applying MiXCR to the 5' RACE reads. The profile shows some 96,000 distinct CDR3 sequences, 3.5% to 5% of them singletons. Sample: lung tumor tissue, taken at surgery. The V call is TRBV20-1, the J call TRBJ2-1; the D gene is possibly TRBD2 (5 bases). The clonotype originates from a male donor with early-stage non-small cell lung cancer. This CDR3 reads CSALLRVTRSSLNEQFF. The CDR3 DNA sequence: TGCAGTGCCCTACTCCGGGTCACTAGAAGCTCCCTCAATGAGCAGTTCTTC.